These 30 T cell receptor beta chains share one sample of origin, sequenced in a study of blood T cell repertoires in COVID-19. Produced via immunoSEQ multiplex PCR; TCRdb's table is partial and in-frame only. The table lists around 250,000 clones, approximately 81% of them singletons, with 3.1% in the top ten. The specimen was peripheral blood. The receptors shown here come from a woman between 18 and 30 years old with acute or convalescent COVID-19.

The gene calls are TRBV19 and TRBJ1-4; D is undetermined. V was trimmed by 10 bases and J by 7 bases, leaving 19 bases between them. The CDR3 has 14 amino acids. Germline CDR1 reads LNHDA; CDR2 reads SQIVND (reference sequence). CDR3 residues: CATRWGGPSEKLFF. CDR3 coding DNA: TGTGCCACCCGCTGGGGAGGACCCAGTGAAAAACTGTTTTTT.

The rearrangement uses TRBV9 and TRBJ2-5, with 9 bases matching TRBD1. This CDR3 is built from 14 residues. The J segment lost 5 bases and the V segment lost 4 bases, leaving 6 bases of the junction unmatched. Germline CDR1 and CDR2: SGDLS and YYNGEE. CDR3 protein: CASSSTGGRETQYF. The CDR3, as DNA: TGTGCCAGCAGCTCGACAGGGGGTAGGGAGACCCAGTACTTC.

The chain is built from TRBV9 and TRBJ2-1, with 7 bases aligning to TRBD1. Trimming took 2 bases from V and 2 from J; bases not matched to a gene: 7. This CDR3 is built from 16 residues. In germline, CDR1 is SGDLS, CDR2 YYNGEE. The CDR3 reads CASSVWDTGAYNEQFF. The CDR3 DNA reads TGTGCCAGCAGCGTCTGGGATACAGGGGCCTACAATGAGCAGTTCTTC. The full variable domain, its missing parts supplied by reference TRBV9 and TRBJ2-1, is DSGVTQTPKHLITATGQRVTLRCSPRSGDLSVYWYQQSLDQGLQFLIQYYNGEERAKGNILERFSAQQFPDLHSELNLSSLELGDSALYFCASSVWDTGAYNEQFFGPGTRLTVL.

The DNA for the CDR3 is TGTGCCAGCAGTTACTCGTCACGAGGGGGGGATGAGCAGTTCTTC. Encoded protein: CASSYSSRGGDEQFF. J is TRBJ2-1 and V is TRBV6-5, with a tentative D call TRBD2 (7 bases). V lost 0 bases to trimming and J lost 8 bases, with 14 bases between them. Germline V gives CDR1 MNHEY, CDR2 SVGAGI. The CDR3 is 15 residues long.

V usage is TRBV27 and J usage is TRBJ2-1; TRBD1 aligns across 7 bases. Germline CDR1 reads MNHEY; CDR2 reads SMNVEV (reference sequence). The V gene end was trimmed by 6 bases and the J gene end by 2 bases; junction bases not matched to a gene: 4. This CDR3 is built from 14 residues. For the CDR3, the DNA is TGTGCCAGCAGCCCCGGGACAGCCTACAATGAGCAGTTCTTC. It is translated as CASSPGTAYNEQFF.

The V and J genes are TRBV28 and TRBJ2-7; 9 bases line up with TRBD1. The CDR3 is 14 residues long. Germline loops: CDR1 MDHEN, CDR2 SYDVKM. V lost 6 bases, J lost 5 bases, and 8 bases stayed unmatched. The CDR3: CASSQDRGVDEQYF. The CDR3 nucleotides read TGTGCCAGCAGCCAAGACAGGGGGGTCGACGAGCAGTACTTC.

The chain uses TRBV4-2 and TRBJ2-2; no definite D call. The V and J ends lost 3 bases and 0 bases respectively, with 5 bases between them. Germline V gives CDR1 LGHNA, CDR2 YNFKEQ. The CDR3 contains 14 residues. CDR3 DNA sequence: TGTGCCAGCAGCCACGGGTCGAACACCGGGGAGCTGTTTTTT. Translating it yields CASSHGSNTGELFF.

The CDR3 is CASSGDRVGKNIQYF. The DNA for the CDR3 is TGTGCCAGCAGCGGGGACAGGGTTGGCAAAAACATTCAGTACTTC. The genes are TRBV3-1 (or the pseudogene TRBV3-2) and TRBJ2-4; 9 nucleotides agree with TRBD1. The CDR3 covers 15 residues. Germline lookup yields CDR1 LGHDT and CDR2 YNNKEL (reference sequence). V dropped 5 bases and J dropped 3; count of bases not matched to a gene: 5.

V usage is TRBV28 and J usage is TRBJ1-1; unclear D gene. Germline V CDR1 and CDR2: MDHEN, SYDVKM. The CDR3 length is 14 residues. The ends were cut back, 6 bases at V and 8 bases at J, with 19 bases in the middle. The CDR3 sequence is CASSLGVTTVEAFF. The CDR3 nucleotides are TGTGCCAGCAGCCTAGGTGTAACGACGGTCGAAGCTTTCTTT.

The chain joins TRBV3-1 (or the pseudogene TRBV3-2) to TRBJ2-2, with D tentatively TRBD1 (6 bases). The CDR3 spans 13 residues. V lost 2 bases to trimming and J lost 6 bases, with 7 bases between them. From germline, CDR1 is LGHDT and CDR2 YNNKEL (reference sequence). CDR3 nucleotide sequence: TGTGCCAGCAGCCAAACAGGGTCCGGGGAGCTGTTTTTT. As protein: CASSQTGSGELFF.

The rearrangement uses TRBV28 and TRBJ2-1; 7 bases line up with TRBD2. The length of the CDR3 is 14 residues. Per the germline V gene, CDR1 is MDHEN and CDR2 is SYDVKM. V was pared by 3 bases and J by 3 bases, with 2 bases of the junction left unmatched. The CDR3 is CASSLSSGYNEQFF. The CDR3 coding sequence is TGTGCCAGCAGTTTGTCTAGCGGCTACAATGAGCAGTTCTTC. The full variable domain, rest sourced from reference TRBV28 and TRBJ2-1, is DVKVTQSSRYLVKRTGEKVFLECVQDMDHENMFWYRQDPGLGLRLIYFSYDVKMKEKGDIPEGYSVSREKKERFSLILESASTNQTSMYLCASSLSSGYNEQFFGPGTRLTVL.

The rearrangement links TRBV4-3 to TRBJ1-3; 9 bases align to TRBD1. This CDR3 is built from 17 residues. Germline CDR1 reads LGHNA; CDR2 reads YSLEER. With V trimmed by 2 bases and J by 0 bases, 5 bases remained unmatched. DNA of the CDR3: TGCGCCAGCAGCCAAAGGACAGGGGCCTTCTCTGGAAACACCATATATTTT. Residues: CASSQRTGAFSGNTIYF.

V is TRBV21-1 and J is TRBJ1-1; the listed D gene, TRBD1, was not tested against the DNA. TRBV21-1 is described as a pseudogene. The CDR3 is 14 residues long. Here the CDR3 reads CASSEGTVGTEAFF. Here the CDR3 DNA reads TGTGCCAGCAGCGAGGGGACAGTTGGCACTGAAGCTTTCTTT.

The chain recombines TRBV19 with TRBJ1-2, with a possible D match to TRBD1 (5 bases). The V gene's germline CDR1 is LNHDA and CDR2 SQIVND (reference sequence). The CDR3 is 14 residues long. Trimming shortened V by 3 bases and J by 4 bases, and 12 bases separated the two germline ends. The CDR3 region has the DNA TGTGCCAGTAGTATCTCTACAGGAAGCTATGGCTACACCTTC. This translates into CASSISTGSYGYTF.

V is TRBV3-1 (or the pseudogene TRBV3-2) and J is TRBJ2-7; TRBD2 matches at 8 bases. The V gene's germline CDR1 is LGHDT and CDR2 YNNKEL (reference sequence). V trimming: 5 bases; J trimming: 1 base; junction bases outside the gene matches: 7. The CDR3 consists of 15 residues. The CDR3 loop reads CASSSSGSPSYEQYF. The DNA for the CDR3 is TGTGCCAGCAGCTCCAGCGGGAGCCCTTCCTACGAGCAGTACTTC.

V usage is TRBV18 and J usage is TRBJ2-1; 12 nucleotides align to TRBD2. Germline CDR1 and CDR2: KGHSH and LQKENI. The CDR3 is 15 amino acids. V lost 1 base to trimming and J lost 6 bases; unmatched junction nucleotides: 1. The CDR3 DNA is TGTGCCAGCTCACCACGGACTAGCGGGACCAATGAGCAGTTCTTC. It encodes CASSPRTSGTNEQFF.

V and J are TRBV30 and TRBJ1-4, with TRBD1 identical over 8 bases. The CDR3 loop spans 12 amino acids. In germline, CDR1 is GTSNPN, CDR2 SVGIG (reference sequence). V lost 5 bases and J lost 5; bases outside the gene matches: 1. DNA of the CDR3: TGTGCCTGGGGACAGGGAAATGAAAAACTGTTTTTT. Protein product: CAWGQGNEKLFF.

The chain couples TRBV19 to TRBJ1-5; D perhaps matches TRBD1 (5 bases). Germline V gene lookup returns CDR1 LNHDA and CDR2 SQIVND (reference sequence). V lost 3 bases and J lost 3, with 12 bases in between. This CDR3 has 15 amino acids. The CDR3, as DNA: TGTGCCAGTAGTATGGAGCCAGGACACAATCAGCCCCAGCATTTT. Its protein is CASSMEPGHNQPQHF.

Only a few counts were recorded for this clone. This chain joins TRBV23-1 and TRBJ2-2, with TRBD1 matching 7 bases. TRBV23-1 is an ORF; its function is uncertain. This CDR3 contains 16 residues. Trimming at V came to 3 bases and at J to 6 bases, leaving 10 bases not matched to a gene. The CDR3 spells CASSQTPDRTAGELFF. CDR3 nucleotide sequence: TGCGCCAGCAGTCAGACCCCGGACAGGACGGCCGGGGAGCTGTTTTTT.

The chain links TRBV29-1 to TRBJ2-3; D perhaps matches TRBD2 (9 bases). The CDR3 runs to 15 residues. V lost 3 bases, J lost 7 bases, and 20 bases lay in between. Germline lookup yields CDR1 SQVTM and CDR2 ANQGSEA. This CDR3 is CSVDGQGLAGYTQYF. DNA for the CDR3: TGCAGCGTTGACGGACAGGGACTAGCTGGGTATACGCAGTATTTT.

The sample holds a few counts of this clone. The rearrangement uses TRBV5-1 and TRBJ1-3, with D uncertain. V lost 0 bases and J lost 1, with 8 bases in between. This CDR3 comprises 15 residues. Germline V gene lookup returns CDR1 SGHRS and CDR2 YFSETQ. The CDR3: CASSLDAASGNTIYF. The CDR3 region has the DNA TGCGCCAGCAGCTTGGATGCAGCGTCTGGAAACACCATATATTTT.

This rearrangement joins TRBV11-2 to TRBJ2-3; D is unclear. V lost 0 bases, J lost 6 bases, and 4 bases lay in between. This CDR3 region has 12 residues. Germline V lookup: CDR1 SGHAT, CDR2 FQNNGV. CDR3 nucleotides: TGTGCCAGCAGCTTAGAGCGGGATACGCAGTATTTT. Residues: CASSLERDTQYF.

The chain's CDR3 is CASNREKGSYNEQFF. The CDR3 bases are TGTGCCAGCAACAGGGAAAAGGGCTCCTACAATGAGCAGTTCTTC. The chain links TRBV6-5 to TRBJ2-1; D is perhaps TRBD1 (6 bases). The CDR3 sequence is 15 residues long. The germline V gene has CDR1 MNHEY and CDR2 SVGAGI. V lost 7 bases and J 0 bases, leaving 13 bases between the germline ends.

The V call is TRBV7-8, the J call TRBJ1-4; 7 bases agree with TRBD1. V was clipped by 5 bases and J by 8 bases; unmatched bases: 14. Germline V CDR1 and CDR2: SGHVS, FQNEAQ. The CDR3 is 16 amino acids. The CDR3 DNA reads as TGTGCCAGCAGCGCTTACCGGGACAGAGGTTTCGAAAAACTGTTTTTT. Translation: CASSAYRDRGFEKLFF.

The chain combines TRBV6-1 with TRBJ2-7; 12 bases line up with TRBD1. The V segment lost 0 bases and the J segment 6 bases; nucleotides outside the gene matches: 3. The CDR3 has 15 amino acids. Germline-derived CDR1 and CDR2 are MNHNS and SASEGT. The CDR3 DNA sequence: TGTGCCAGCAGTGAAGCGGGACAGGGGGCTGGCGAGCAGTACTTC. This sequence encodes CASSEAGQGAGEQYF.

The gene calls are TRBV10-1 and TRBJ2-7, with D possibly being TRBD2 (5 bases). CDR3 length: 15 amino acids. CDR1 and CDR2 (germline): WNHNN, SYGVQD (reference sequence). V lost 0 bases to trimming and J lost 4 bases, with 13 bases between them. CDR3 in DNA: TGCGCCAGCAGTGAGTCTTCTAGCCGGTTTTACGAGCAGTACTTC. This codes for CASSESSSRFYEQYF.

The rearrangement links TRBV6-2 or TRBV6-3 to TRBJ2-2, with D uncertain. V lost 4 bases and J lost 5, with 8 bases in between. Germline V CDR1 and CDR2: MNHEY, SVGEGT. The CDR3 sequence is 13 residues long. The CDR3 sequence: CASSSVATGELFF. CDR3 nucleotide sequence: TGTGCCAGCAGTTCTGTGGCAACCGGGGAGCTGTTTTTT.

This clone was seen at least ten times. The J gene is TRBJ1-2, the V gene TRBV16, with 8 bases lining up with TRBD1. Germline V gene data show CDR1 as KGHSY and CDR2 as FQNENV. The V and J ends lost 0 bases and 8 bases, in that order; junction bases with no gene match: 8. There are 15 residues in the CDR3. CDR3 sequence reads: CASSQSRQGIGGYTF. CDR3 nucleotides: TGTGCCAGCAGCCAATCAAGACAGGGGATCGGCGGCTACACCTTC.

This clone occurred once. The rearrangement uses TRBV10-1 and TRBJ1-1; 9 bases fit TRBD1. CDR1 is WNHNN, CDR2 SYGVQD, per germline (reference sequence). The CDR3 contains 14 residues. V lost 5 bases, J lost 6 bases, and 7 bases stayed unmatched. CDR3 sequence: CASSTGQGGPEAFF. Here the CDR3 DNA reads TGCGCCAGCAGTACGGGACAGGGAGGTCCTGAAGCTTTCTTT.

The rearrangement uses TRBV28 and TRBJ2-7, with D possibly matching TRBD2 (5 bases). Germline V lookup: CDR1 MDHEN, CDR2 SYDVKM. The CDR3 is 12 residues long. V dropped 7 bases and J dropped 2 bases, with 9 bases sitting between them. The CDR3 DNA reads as TGTGCCAGCAACTACGGGGCCTACGAGCAGTACTTC. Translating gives CASNYGAYEQYF.